This TCR beta chain is drawn from a study of cytomegalovirus exposure and HLA in healthy donors (dated by TCRdb to the late 2010s). Some background on the complete study: According to a later analysis, one platform produced both the approximately 110 validation repertoires and the 550 to 800 repertoires of the first cohort. The study was designed to test whether signatures of past pathogen exposure could be identified by cataloging public T cell receptors. In addition to the first cohort of approximately 670 subjects, a separate validation cohort of 120 different subjects was used. The study combined high-throughput TCR immunosequencing, statistical association of individual TCRs with disease status, and machine learning to predict cytomegalovirus infection status. Paper-wide results and their limitations: In both the original and validation cohorts, the classifier was reported to diagnose cytomegalovirus status with high specificity and sensitivity. The authors suggested that the approach could potentially be generalized to other disease states and immunological phenotypes. While some public TCRs were present in many individuals, most TCR sequences turned up only very rarely across donors. A later analysis found that TCRs clustered in the first cohort also tended to co-occur in the roughly 120 validation repertoires, with 94% of cluster scores above 0. The study listed over 150 TCR beta chains as associated with cytomegalovirus. A few of the identified cytomegalovirus-associated TCR beta chains were confirmed in vitro to be specific for cytomegalovirus antigens. The validation cohort had no HLA typing available for a later analysis, so co-occurrence within that cohort was assessed over all 120 or so repertoires.

Libraries were constructed by the immunoSEQ multiplex PCR assay. On the authors' methods: A statistical classification framework was built for diagnosing cytomegalovirus status from the catalog of TCR beta chain sequences. As stored in TCRdb, this immuneACCESS dataset retains in-frame rearrangements with V and J assigned. A fraction of the clones does not appear; measured against another copy, unresolved V genes explain less than half of the discrepancy, and the remainder lacks a known reason. V and J calls and clone size follow that table, whereas D and trimming were derived from the DNA. The table for this sample lists more than 95,000 clones; over 90% of them were counted only once. The ten largest make up around 1.2% of the sample. V loses 5 bases at its end and J loses 0 bases; junction bases beyond the gene matches: 5. The germline V gene (reference sequence) gives CDR1 as MNHEY and CDR2 as SMNVEV. The CDR3 starts with the cysteine, ends with the phenylalanine, and has 15 residues. Solely the CDR3 DNA is kept, with 45 bases framed from the first base.

Donors formed part of the validation cohort, which comprised over a hundred subjects and was distinct from the first cohort of some 700 subjects. Details on this clone: Its antigen remains undetermined. No clone much larger than this one lies a single base away; base qualities are absent.

The rearrangement joined TRBV27 to TRBJ2-7; a stretch of 9 junction bases matches TRBD2. The clonotype was recovered from a woman aged 18-29 years in good health and CMV-seronegative. Sequences were obtained from PBMCs. CDR3 reads: CASSIYSGSSYEQYF. The nucleotides read TGTGCCAGCAGTATTTATAGCGGGAGCTCCTACGAGCAGTACTTC.